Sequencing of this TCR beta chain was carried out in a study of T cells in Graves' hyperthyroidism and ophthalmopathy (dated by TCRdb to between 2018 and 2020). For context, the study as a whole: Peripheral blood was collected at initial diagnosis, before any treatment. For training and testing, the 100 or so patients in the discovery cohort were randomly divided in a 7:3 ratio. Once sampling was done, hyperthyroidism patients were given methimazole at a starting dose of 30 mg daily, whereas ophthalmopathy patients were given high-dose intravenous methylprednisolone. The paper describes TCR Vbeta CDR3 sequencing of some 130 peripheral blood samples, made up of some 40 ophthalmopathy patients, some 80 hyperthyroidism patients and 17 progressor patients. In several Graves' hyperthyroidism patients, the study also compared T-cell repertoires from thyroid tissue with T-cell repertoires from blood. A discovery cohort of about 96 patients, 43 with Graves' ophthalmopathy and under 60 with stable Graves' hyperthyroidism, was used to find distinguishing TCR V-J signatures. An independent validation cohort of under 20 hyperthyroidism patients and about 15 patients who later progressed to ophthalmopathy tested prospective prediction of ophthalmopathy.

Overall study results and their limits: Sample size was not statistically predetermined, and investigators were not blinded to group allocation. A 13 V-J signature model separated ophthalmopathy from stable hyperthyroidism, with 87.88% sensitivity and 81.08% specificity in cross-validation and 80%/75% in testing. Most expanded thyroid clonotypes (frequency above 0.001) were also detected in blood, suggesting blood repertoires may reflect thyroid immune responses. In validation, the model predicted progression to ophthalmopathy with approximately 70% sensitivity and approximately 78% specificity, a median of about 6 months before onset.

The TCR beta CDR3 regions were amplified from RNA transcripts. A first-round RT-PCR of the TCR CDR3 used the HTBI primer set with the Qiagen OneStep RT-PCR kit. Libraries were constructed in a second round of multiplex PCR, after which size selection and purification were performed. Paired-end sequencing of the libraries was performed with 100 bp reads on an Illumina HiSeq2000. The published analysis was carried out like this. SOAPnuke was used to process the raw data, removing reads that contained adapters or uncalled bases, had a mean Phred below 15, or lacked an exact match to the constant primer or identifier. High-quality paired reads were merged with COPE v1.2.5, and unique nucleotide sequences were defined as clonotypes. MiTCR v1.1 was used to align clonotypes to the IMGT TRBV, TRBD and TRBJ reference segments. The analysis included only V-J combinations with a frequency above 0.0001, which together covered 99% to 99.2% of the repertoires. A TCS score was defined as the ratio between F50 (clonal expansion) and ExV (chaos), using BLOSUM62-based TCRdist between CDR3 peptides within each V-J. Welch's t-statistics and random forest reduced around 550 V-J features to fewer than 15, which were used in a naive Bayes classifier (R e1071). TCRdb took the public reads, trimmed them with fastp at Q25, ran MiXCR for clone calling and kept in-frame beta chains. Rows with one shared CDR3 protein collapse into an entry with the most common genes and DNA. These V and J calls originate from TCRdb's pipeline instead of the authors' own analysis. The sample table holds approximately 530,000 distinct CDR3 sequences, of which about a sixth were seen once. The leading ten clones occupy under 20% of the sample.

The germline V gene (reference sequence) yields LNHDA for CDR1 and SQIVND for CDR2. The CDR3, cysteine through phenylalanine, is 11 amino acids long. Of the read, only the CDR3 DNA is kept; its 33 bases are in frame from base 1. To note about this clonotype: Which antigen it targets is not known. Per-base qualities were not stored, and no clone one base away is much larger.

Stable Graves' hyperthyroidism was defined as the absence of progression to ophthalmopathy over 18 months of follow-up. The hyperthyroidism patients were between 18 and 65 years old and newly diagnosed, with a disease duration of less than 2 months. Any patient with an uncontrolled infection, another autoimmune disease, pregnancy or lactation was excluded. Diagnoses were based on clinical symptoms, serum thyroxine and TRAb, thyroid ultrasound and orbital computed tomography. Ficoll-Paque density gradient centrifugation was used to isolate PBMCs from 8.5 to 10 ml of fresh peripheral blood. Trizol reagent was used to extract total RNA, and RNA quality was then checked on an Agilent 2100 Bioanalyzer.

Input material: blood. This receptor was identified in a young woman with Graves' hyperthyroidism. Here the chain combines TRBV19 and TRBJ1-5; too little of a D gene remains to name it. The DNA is TGTGCGGGAGGATTCAATCAGCCCCAGCATTTT. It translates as CAGGFNQPQHF. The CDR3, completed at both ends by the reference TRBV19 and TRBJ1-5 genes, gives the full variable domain DGGITQSPKYLFRKEGQNVTLSCEQNLNHDAMYWYRQDPGQGLRLIYYSQIVNDFQKGDIAEGYSVSREKKESFPLTVTSAQKNPTAFYLCAGGFNQPQHFGDGTRLSIL.